These 3 T cell receptor beta chains originate from one sample sequenced in a study of T cell responses to AZD1222 COVID-19 vaccine. Data came from immunoSEQ multiplex PCR; TCRdb stores just in-frame clones and leaves some out. The profile shows 250,000 or so clones, 93% of them singletons. The input for sequencing was peripheral blood, taken on day 0 of AZD1222 vaccination. These receptors were obtained from an adult in good health.

The J gene is TRBJ2-3, the V gene TRBV15; the match to TRBD2 covers 7 bases. Per germline, CDR1 LNHNV and CDR2 YYDKDF (reference sequence). The CDR3 spans 13 residues. The ends lost 7 bases at V and 2 bases at J; junction bases unmatched: 3. CDR3: CATTSGLTDTQYF. The CDR3 region has the DNA TGTGCCACCACTAGCGGACTCACAGATACGCAGTATTTT.

This clone is a singleton in its sample. V usage is TRBV6-6 and J usage is TRBJ1-1; perhaps TRBD1 as D (5 bases). Trimming removed 8 bases at V and 1 base at J, with 8 bases between. The CDR3 is made up of 12 amino acids. CDR1 MNHNY and CDR2 SVGAGI come from the germline V gene (reference sequence). The CDR3 spells CASGDANTEAFF. The CDR3 nucleotides are TGTGCCAGCGGGGACGCGAACACTGAAGCTTTCTTT.

V and J are TRBV4-1 and TRBJ1-5; D not certain. Germline-derived CDR1 and CDR2 are MGHRA and YSYEKL. V was cut by 2 bases and J by 5 bases, with 7 bases left in between. CDR3 length equals 13 residues. CDR3 protein: CASSQQVHQPQHF. Here the CDR3 DNA reads TGCGCCAGCAGCCAACAGGTCCATCAGCCCCAGCATTTT.